This TCR beta chain appears in the sequencing data of a study of post-analysis software for immune sequencing data. Study observations and caveats: Four or five TRBV segments (TRBV5-6, TRBV5-1 and TRBV20-1 among them) occurred more frequently in patients than in controls.

The table lists this clonotype with a few counts. What it binds is not known. Trimming stripped 0 bases from V and 1 base from J, with 13 bases between. This CDR3 comprises 16 residues. In germline, CDR1 is MNHNS, CDR2 SASEGT. The library was made from cDNA and included unique molecular identifiers. TCRdb re-called the PCR reads through MiXCR, storing one row per CDR3 protein. The sample has approximately 350,000 distinct CDR3 sequences, 30% to 45% seen once. The sequence came from a girl aged 10-17 years with multiple sclerosis. V gene TRBV6-1 combines with J gene TRBJ2-7, with D possibly called TRBD1 or TRBD2 (6 bases each). Source material: blood. This chain's CDR3 is CASSEATGAGSYEQYF. CDR3 coding DNA: TGTGCCAGCAGTGAAGCGACGGGGGCGGGGTCCTACGAGCAGTACTTC.